The 14 T cell receptor beta chains reported below all come from one sample, sequenced in a study of technical replicates of blood from a handful of donors. The protocol was immunoSEQ multiplex PCR, while the TCRdb copy is restricted to in-frame clones and leaves out a portion. The data show roughly 82,000 clones, 80% to 95% seen once. Sequencing used T cells isolated from PBMCs. The receptors originated from a human donor in good health.

The V call is TRBV7-3, the J call TRBJ2-3; 8 nucleotides agree with TRBD1. The CDR3 is 17 amino acids. CDR1 SGHTA and CDR2 FQGTGA come from the germline V gene. With 5 bases clipped from V and 2 bases from J, the junction kept 12 bases outside the gene matches. For the CDR3, the DNA is TGTGCCAGCAGCGTCTCGGGACAGGACCTTTCCACAGATACGCAGTATTTT. This translates into CASSVSGQDLSTDTQYF.

The chain joins TRBV4-2 to TRBJ1-5, with D hard to call. V was pared by 0 bases and J by 2 bases, with 11 bases between. Germline CDR1 and CDR2: LGHNA and YNFKEQ. The CDR3 length is 16 residues. The CDR3, as DNA: TGTGCCAGCAGCCAAGAGTGGTTGGGCGGCAATCAGCCCCAGCATTTT. Translating it yields CASSQEWLGGNQPQHF.

This rearrangement joins TRBV28 to TRBJ1-5; 8 nucleotides match TRBD1. Trimming cost V 5 bases and J 2 bases; bases outside gene matches: 2. Germline lookup yields CDR1 MDHEN and CDR2 SYDVKM. This CDR3 comprises 14 residues. For the CDR3, the DNA is TGTGCCAGCAGTGCGGGACAGGGCAATCAGCCCCAGCATTTT. Translated: CASSAGQGNQPQHF.

The chain is built from TRBV29-1 and TRBJ2-1; 8 bases agree with TRBD1. This CDR3 has 14 amino acids. J was trimmed by 6 bases and V by 5 bases; bases with no gene match: 9. The V gene's germline CDR1 is SQVTM and CDR2 ANQGSEA. Here the CDR3 DNA reads TGCAGCGTTTCTGGGACAGGTCCGACCAATGAGCAGTTCTTC. Translated: CSVSGTGPTNEQFF.

This clone was seen just once. The V gene is TRBV19, the J gene TRBJ2-7, with 11 bases that match TRBD1. The J segment lost 3 bases and the V segment lost 5 bases, leaving 6 bases of the junction unmatched. The CDR3 totals 15 residues. The V gene's germline CDR1 is LNHDA and CDR2 SQIVND (reference sequence). The CDR3 here is CASSFTGTGGYEQYF. The CDR3 DNA reads as TGTGCCAGTAGTTTTACCGGGACAGGGGGCTACGAGCAGTACTTC.

The chain employs TRBV6-5 and TRBJ2-2; 9 nucleotides match TRBD2. The trim removed 10 bases at V and 4 bases at J, leaving 7 bases unmatched. Germline-derived CDR1 and CDR2 are MNHEY and SVGAGI. The CDR3 has 14 residues. As DNA, the CDR3 is TGTGCCACTCAGGGACTAGCTGTCACCGGGGAGCTGTTTTTT. It codes for CATQGLAVTGELFF.

This chain links TRBV5-1 with TRBJ1-5, with D possibly TRBD1 on 5 matching bases. V lost 2 bases and J 2 bases, leaving 8 bases between the germline ends. This CDR3 is built from 14 residues. In germline, CDR1 is SGHRS, CDR2 YFSETQ. The chain's CDR3 is CASSFQGGNQPQHF. The CDR3 DNA reads as TGCGCCAGCAGCTTTCAGGGTGGCAATCAGCCCCAGCATTTT.

V is TRBV6-5 and J is TRBJ2-7; TRBD2 matches at 10 bases. CDR1 is MNHEY and CDR2 is SVGAGI in the germline V gene. V gave up 2 bases and J gave up 3 bases; unmatched junction bases: 4. The CDR3 loop spans 15 amino acids. The DNA of the CDR3 is TGTGCCAGCAGTTACCGCCCTAGCGGGAGCTACGAGCAGTACTTC. This sequence encodes CASSYRPSGSYEQYF.

The V call is TRBV7-9, the J call TRBJ1-2; D gene unclear. CDR1 is SEHNR, CDR2 FQNEAQ, per germline (reference sequence). V was cut by 4 bases and J by 8 bases, with 14 bases left in between. The CDR3 loop spans 13 amino acids. CDR3 sequence (DNA): TGTGCCAGCAGCTATAATCGGGTAGGCGGCTACACCTTC. Residues: CASSYNRVGGYTF.

The rearrangement uses TRBV28 and TRBJ1-5, with 8 positions matching TRBD1. J was trimmed by 5 bases and V by 7 bases; bases with no gene match: 7. CDR1 and CDR2 from the germline V gene are MDHEN and SYDVKM. The CDR3 contains 14 residues. CDR3 nucleotide sequence: TGTGCCAGCACCCTCGGGACAGGTCATCAGCCCCAGCATTTT. This codes for CASTLGTGHQPQHF.

The rearrangement uses TRBV28 and TRBJ2-1; D not certain. CDR1 MDHEN and CDR2 SYDVKM come from the germline V gene. This CDR3 contains 16 residues. Trimming removed 2 bases from V and 0 bases from J, with 11 bases in between. CDR3 in amino acids: CASSLGTPRSYNEQFF. As DNA, the CDR3 is TGTGCCAGCAGTTTAGGTACCCCGCGCTCCTACAATGAGCAGTTCTTC.

This chain joins TRBV27 and TRBJ2-6, with D possibly TRBD2 on 5 matching bases. The V and J ends lost 6 bases and 2 bases respectively, with 14 bases between them. The CDR3 sequence is 16 residues long. The germline V gene has CDR1 MNHEY and CDR2 SMNVEV (reference sequence). DNA for the CDR3: TGTGCCAGCAGCTTCGGGTTGGGAGCTGGGGCCAACGTCCTGACTTTC. This gives the protein CASSFGLGAGANVLTF.

The rearrangement joins TRBV5-8 to TRBJ2-4; 9 bases match TRBD2. V gave up 1 base and J gave up 15 bases; unmatched junction bases: 11. Per germline, CDR1 SGHTS and CDR2 YDEGEE. The CDR3 runs to 14 residues. The CDR3 DNA sequence: TGTGCCAGCAGCTTGTATAGCGGGGGCAGATTCCCGTACTTC. This codes for CASSLYSGGRFPYF.

The chain is built from TRBV6-1 and TRBJ2-2; 10 nucleotides line up with TRBD1. After removal of 6 bases from V and 6 bases from J, the junction contained 4 bases not matched to a gene. This CDR3 comprises 14 residues. Per germline, CDR1 MNHNS and CDR2 SASEGT. CDR3 in DNA: TGTGCCAGCAGATCCGGGACAGGGGCCGGGGAGCTGTTTTTT. It specifies CASRSGTGAGELFF.